The 9 T cell receptor beta chains presented below share a single source sample, sequenced in a study of OX40 agonist ivuxolimab in advanced cancers. The method was immunoSEQ multiplex PCR; TCRdb's version includes in-frame clones alone and lacks a portion of them. Of roughly 80,000 clones in the sample, about 81% are singletons; the top ten hold around 6.6%. Sequenced here: CD4+ or CD8+ T cells sorted from blood, sampled in a trial of the OX40 agonist ivuxolimab. Receptors were obtained from an adult with an advanced solid tumor such as melanoma, head and neck, liver or kidney cancer.

This sequence joins TRBV5-6 and TRBJ1-5; 9 nucleotides line up with TRBD1. Germline loops: CDR1 SGHDT, CDR2 YYEEEE. The J segment lost 2 bases and the V segment lost 1 base, leaving 7 bases of the junction unmatched. This CDR3 is built from 17 residues. CDR3 nucleotides: TGTGCCAGCAGCTTGAGGTCTTGGACAGGGGGCAATCAGCCCCAGCATTTT. Translating gives CASSLRSWTGGNQPQHF.

This clone was detected only a few times. The chain uses TRBV30 and TRBJ2-1; 11 nucleotides agree with TRBD2. The CDR3 loop spans 20 amino acids. The junction had 16 bases not matched to a gene; V was cut back by 3 bases and J by 0 bases. Germline-derived CDR1 and CDR2 are GTSNPN and SVGIG (reference sequence). This CDR3 is CAWSAPPSGRYRHSYNEQFF. The CDR3 DNA follows: TGTGCCTGGAGCGCCCCCCCTAGCGGGAGGTATCGTCACTCCTACAATGAGCAGTTCTTC.

V usage is TRBV27 and J usage is TRBJ2-1; TRBD2 aligns across 11 bases. V gave up 6 bases and J gave up 6 bases; unmatched junction bases: 7. The CDR3 covers 15 residues. In germline, CDR1 is MNHEY, CDR2 SMNVEV (reference sequence). The CDR3 is CASRVRTSGPNEQFF. CDR3 sequence (DNA): TGTGCCAGCAGGGTTAGGACTAGCGGGCCCAATGAGCAGTTCTTC.

A single count supports this clone. The chain carries TRBV9 and TRBJ2-5, with D perhaps TRBD2 (6 bases). The CDR3 runs 14 residues. Trimming took off 6 bases at V and 5 bases at J, with 17 bases between the two ends. Looked up from germline, CDR1 is SGDLS and CDR2 is YYNGEE. Here the CDR3 DNA reads TGTGCCAGCAATAGGAGGGACTCAGGGGAGACCCAGTACTTC. Amino acids: CASNRRDSGETQYF.

V and J are TRBV5-1 and TRBJ2-1, with a possible D match to TRBD1 (6 bases). The CDR3 spans 15 residues. The V and J ends lost 1 base and 7 bases respectively, with 15 bases between them. Germline CDR1 reads SGHRS; CDR2 reads YFSETQ. The CDR3 DNA follows: TGCGCCAGCAGCTTGTTCCAGGGACAATCGAATGAGCAGTTCTTC. This codes for CASSLFQGQSNEQFF. Combining the CDR3 with reference TRBV5-1 and TRBJ2-1 gives the whole variable domain KAGVTQTPRYLIKTRGQQVTLSCSPISGHRSVSWYQQTPGQGLQFLFEYFSETQRNKGNFPGRFSGRQFSNSRSEMNVSTLELGDSALYLCASSLFQGQSNEQFFGPGTRLTVL.

CDR3 bases: TGTGCCAGCAGGCCCACCCGGAACACTGAAGCTTTCTTT. It encodes CASRPTRNTEAFF. The V and J genes are TRBV2 and TRBJ1-1, with unresolved D. This CDR3 region has 13 residues. CDR1 is SNHLY and CDR2 is FYNNEI in the germline V gene. Deletions cut 6 bases from V and 1 base from J, with 9 bases between. The full variable domain, its missing parts supplied by reference TRBV2 and TRBJ1-1, is EPEVTQTPSHQVTQMGQEVILRCVPISNHLYFYWYRQILGQKVEFLVSFYNNEISEKSEIFDDQFSVERPDGSNFTLKIRSTKLEDSAMYFCASRPTRNTEAFFGQGTRLTVV.

This chain links TRBV15 with TRBJ1-6; weak D call: TRBD1 (5 bases). V lost 0 bases and J 9 bases, leaving 12 bases between the germline ends. The CDR3 loop spans 15 amino acids. Germline V CDR1 and CDR2: LNHNV, YYDKDF (reference sequence). The CDR3 here is CATSRDAGGSSPLHF. The CDR3 DNA sequence: TGTGCCACCAGCAGAGATGCGGGGGGGAGTTCACCCCTCCACTTT.

The V call is TRBV14, the J call TRBJ1-5; D remains unclear. This CDR3 is built from 17 residues. Germline lookup yields CDR1 SGHDN and CDR2 FVKESK. V was trimmed by 1 base and J by 6 bases, leaving 19 bases between them. The CDR3 here is CASSQAFLRRRSQPQHF. The CDR3 nucleotides are TGTGCCAGCAGCCAAGCTTTTCTCAGGCGTCGAAGTCAGCCCCAGCATTTT. Together with reference TRBV14 and TRBJ1-5, the CDR3 gives the full variable domain: EAGVTQFPSHSVIEKGQTVTLRCDPISGHDNLYWYRRVMGKEIKFLLHFVKESKQDESGMPNNRFLAERTGGTYSTLKVQPAELEDSGVYFCASSQAFLRRRSQPQHFGDGTRLSIL.

This clone is a singleton in its sample. The CDR3 protein is CASSATGADTEAFF. Here the CDR3 DNA reads TGTGCCAGCAGCGCAACAGGGGCTGACACTGAAGCTTTCTTT. The chain has TRBV7-3 and TRBJ1-1, with 7 bases that match TRBD1. Trimming removed 5 bases from V and 3 bases from J; junction bases left unmatched: 6. Germline CDR1 is SGHTA and CDR2 is FQGTGA. The CDR3 is made up of 14 amino acids.